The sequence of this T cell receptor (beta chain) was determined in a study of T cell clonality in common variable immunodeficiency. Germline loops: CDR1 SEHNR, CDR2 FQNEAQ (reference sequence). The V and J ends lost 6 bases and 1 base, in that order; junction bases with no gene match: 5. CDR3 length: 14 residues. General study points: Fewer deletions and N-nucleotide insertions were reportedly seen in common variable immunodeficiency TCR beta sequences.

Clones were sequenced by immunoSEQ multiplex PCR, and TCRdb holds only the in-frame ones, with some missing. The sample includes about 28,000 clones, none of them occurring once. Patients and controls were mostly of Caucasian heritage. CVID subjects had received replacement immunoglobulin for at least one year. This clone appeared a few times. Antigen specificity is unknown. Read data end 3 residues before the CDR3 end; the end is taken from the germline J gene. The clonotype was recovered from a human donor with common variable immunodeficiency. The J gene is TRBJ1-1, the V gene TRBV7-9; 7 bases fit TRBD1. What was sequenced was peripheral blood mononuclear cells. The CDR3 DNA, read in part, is TGTGCCAGCAGGCCAGGGGGACAGAACACTGAA. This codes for CASRPGGQNTE. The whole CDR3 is CASRPGGQNTEAFF.